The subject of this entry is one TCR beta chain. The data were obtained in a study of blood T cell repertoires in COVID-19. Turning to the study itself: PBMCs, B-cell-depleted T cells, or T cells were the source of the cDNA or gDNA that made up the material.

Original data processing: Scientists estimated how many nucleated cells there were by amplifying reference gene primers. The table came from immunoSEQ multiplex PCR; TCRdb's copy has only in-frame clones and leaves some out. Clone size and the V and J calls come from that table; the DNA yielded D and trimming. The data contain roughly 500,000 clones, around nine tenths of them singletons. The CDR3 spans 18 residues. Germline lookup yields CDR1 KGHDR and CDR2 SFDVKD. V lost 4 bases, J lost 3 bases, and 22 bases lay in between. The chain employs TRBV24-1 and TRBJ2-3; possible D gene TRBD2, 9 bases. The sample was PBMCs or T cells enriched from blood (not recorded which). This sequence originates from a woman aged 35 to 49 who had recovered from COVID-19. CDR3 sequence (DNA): TGTGCCACCAGTGACCCCAGGGGGCTAGCGGGACGTACAGATACGCAGTATTTT. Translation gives CATSDPRGLAGRTDTQYF.